This TCR beta chain derives from a study of T cells in Graves' hyperthyroidism and ophthalmopathy (dated by TCRdb to 2018 to 2020). Concerning the study at large: Peripheral blood was collected at initial diagnosis, before any treatment. After blood sampling, hyperthyroidism patients were treated with methimazole at a starting dose of 30 mg daily, and ophthalmopathy patients were treated with high-dose intravenous methylprednisolone. To identify distinguishing TCR V-J signatures, a discovery cohort of around 100 patients was used, comprising 43 with Graves' ophthalmopathy and around 60 with stable Graves' hyperthyroidism. The study also compared thyroid tissue and blood T-cell repertoires from roughly 6 Graves' hyperthyroidism patients. Prospective prediction of ophthalmopathy was tested in an independent validation cohort consisting of 18 hyperthyroidism patients and some 16 patients who later progressed to ophthalmopathy. The roughly 90 discovery patients were divided at random into training and test sets in a 7:3 ratio. The paper describes TCR Vbeta CDR3 sequencing of about 140 peripheral blood samples, made up of fewer than 50 ophthalmopathy patients, 70 to 75 hyperthyroidism patients and 17 progressor patients.

Stable Graves' hyperthyroidism was defined as no progression to ophthalmopathy during 18 months of follow-up. Hyperthyroidism patients were newly diagnosed, with disease duration under 2 months, and aged 18 to 65 years. Exclusion was applied to patients with uncontrolled infections, other autoimmune diseases, pregnancy or lactation. Diagnoses relied on clinical symptoms, serum thyroxine and TRAb, thyroid ultrasound and orbital computed tomography. Ficoll-Paque density gradient centrifugation was used to isolate PBMCs from around 10 ml of fresh peripheral blood. Total RNA was extracted with Trizol reagent, and quality was checked on an Agilent 2100 Bioanalyzer. What the study reported, not specific to this receptor: Most expanded thyroid clonotypes (frequency above 0.001) were also detected in blood, suggesting blood repertoires may reflect thyroid immune responses. Ophthalmopathy was separated from stable hyperthyroidism by a 13 V-J signature model, with around 88% sensitivity and 81% to 82% specificity obtained in cross-validation and 80%/75% obtained in testing. In validation, the model predicted progression to ophthalmopathy a median of approximately 6.6 months before onset, with roughly 70% sensitivity and about 75% specificity. Sample size was not statistically predetermined, and investigators were not blinded to group allocation.

TCR beta CDR3 regions were amplified from RNA transcripts. The TCR CDR3 was subjected to a first round of RT-PCR using the HTBI primer set and the Qiagen OneStep RT-PCR kit. Libraries were constructed in a second round of multiplex PCR, after which size selection and purification were performed. The libraries were sequenced on an Illumina HiSeq2000 using paired-end 100 bp reads. As for the original processing: SOAPnuke was used to process the raw data, removing reads that contained adapters or uncalled bases, had a mean Phred below 15, or lacked an exact match to the constant primer or identifier. COPE v1.2.5 was used to merge the high-quality paired reads, and each unique nucleotide sequence was defined as a clonotype. Clonotypes were aligned to IMGT TRBV, TRBD and TRBJ reference segments using MiTCR v1.1. The analysis was restricted to V-J combinations with a frequency above 0.0001, which together covered roughly 99% of the repertoires. The TCS score was defined as F50 (clonal expansion) divided by E x V (chaos), with BLOSUM62-based TCRdist calculated between CDR3 peptides within each V-J. Welch's t-statistics and random forest reduced just over 500 V-J features to roughly 13, which were used in a naive Bayes classifier (R e1071). The raw public reads went through TCRdb reprocessing: fastp at Q25, MiXCR clone calling, in-frame beta chains kept. Here each entry gathers all rows of one CDR3 protein and keeps the most common genes and DNA. TCRdb, not the original authors, processed these V and J calls. Within this sample are 250,000 to 300,000 distinct CDR3 sequences, with roughly 15% of them counted one time only. The ten largest clones add up to roughly 7.9% of the sample.

This clonotype came up many times. Its cognate antigen has yet to be identified. Per-nucleotide qualities are absent, and no much larger clonotype sits a single base away. Taken from the germline V gene, the CDR1 and CDR2 loops are MNHNS and SASEGT. V ends up 5 bases short and J 2 bases short, with an unmatched junction base count of 2. Spanning cysteine to phenylalanine, the CDR3 consists of 15 amino acids. The entry retains the CDR3 DNA only, 45 bases that are in frame from base 1. Sequenced material: blood. The clonotype originates from a middle-aged woman with Graves' hyperthyroidism. The rearranged segments are TRBV6-1 and TRBJ2-6, and 8 junction bases match TRBD1. The DNA reads as follows: TGTGCCAGCAGTCCGACAGGGGCTGGGGCCAACGTCCTGACTTTC. This encodes CASSPTGAGANVLTF.